This T cell receptor (beta chain) emerged from a study of B cell selection in AIRE deficiency. Findings and limits, study-wide: Shorter CDR3s marked shared Treg sequences, biased toward few non-templated insertions. Healthy Tconv contained approximately 37% of shared healthy Treg sequences; only TCRbeta sequenced. Patient Tconv cells held about 31% of Treg sequences shared by healthy donors.

TCRdb keeps only in-frame clones here, not all; method: immunoSEQ multiplex PCR. The sample contains under 30,000 clones, nearly 98% of which appear only once. The CDR3 length is 15 residues. From germline, CDR1 is SGHTA and CDR2 FQGTGA. V was pared by 5 bases and J by 4 bases, with 14 bases between. Sorting defined conventional CD4 T cells as CD4+CD127+. This clone was found once. What it binds is not known. The source of this sequence is a human donor with AIRE deficiency. The chain recombines TRBV7-3 with TRBJ2-2; D is perhaps TRBD1 (6 bases). The sequenced material came from conventional CD4+ T cells sorted from PBMCs. CDR3: CASSPLGQSTGELFF. As DNA, the CDR3 is TGTGCCAGCAGCCCGCTCGGACAGTCCACCGGGGAGCTGTTTTTT.